This entry lists 25 T cell receptor beta chains sequenced from one sample in a study of human T cells and chemical hapten exposure. Stated time point: pre-sensitization, week 0. Treatment in this sample: therapeutic diphenylcyclopropenone sensitization with weekly scalp DPC. TCRdb passed the RACE reads through MiXCR, listing each CDR3 protein once. The top ten clones hold 1.6% of a sample with fewer than 70,000 distinct CDR3 sequences, roughly 6.7% of them seen once. The source was whole blood, collected in connection with sensitization to the hapten diphenylcyclopropenone (DPC). The source of these receptors is a young woman with alopecia areata. Some clones in this sample may be carry-over from other donors' samples.

This clonotype was counted many times. This chain links TRBV7-2 with TRBJ2-1; TRBD2 matches at 9 bases. Trimming at V came to 2 bases and at J to 5 bases, leaving 4 bases not matched to a gene. This CDR3 is built from 15 residues. Germline CDR1 SGHTA, CDR2 FQGNSA. CDR3 coding DNA: TGTGCCAGCAGCTTAAGACTAGCGGAAAACAATGAGCAGTTCTTC. It encodes CASSLRLAENNEQFF.

This clonotype was observed many times. The V call is TRBV6-1, the J call TRBJ2-3; a possible D gene is TRBD2 (5 bases). The CDR3 runs 14 residues. Per germline, CDR1 MNHNS and CDR2 SASEGT. V dropped 2 bases and J dropped 6 bases, with 12 bases sitting between them. CDR3 nucleotide sequence: TGTGCCAGCAGTGAATGGACTCCGCTGGATACGCAGTATTTT. Encoded protein: CASSEWTPLDTQYF.

This clonotype was detected many times. V usage is TRBV2 and J usage is TRBJ2-1; D is uncertain. V gave up 4 bases and J gave up 6 bases, with 10 bases separating them. This CDR3 comprises 13 residues. CDR1 SNHLY and CDR2 FYNNEI come from the germline V gene. The CDR3 is CASSVFILNEQFF. In DNA form, the CDR3 reads TGTGCCAGCAGTGTCTTTATCCTCAATGAGCAGTTCTTC.

CDR3 sequence reads: CASSDLTAANYGYTF. DNA of the CDR3: TGTGCCAGCAGTGATTTGACAGCGGCTAACTATGGCTACACCTTC. The chain joins TRBV27 to TRBJ1-2; possibly TRBD1 for D (5 bases). V was shortened by 5 bases and J by 0 bases, with 13 bases between the two germline ends. The germline V gene has CDR1 MNHEY and CDR2 SMNVEV (reference sequence). This CDR3 region has 15 residues.

This clonotype was observed a few times. The chain is built from TRBV12-5 and TRBJ1-5; no reliable D call. V shed 4 bases and J shed 4 bases, with 8 bases lying between them. This CDR3 has 13 residues. Germline V gene data show CDR1 as LGHNT and CDR2 as FRNRAP. The CDR3 sequence: CASGSGFNQPQHF. In nucleotides, the CDR3 is TGTGCTAGTGGTTCGGGGTTTAATCAGCCCCAGCATTTT.

Only a few counts were recorded for this clonotype. The chain joins TRBV14 to TRBJ2-2; 8 bases are a match to TRBD1. Germline loops: CDR1 SGHDN, CDR2 FVKESK. V shed 0 bases and J 6 bases; nucleotides not matched to a gene: 6. The CDR3 runs 16 residues. CDR3: CASSQEDRVIAGELFF. Written as DNA, the CDR3 is TGTGCCAGCAGCCAAGAGGACAGGGTGATCGCCGGGGAGCTGTTTTTT. Drawing the rest from reference TRBV14 and TRBJ2-2, the complete variable domain is EAGVTQFPSHSVIEKGQTVTLRCDPISGHDNLYWYRRVMGKEIKFLLHFVKESKQDESGMPNNRFLAERTGGTYSTLKVQPAELEDSGVYFCASSQEDRVIAGELFFGEGSRLTVL.

This clonotype was found many times. This chain uses TRBV7-9 with TRBJ2-3; D possibly corresponds to TRBD2 (6 bases). Trimming removed 0 bases at V and 1 base at J, with 11 bases between. In germline, CDR1 is SEHNR, CDR2 FQNEAQ (reference sequence). This CDR3 is 16 amino acids long. The CDR3 DNA is TGTGCCAGCAGCTTAGCTGCGGGGACTCGCACAGATACGCAGTATTTT. It encodes CASSLAAGTRTDTQYF. Complete variable domain (other parts from reference TRBV7-9 and TRBJ2-3): DTGVSQNPRHKITKRGQNVTFRCDPISEHNRLYWYRQTLGQGPEFLTYFQNEAQLEKSRLLSDRFSAERPKGSFSTLEIQRTEQGDSAMYLCASSLAAGTRTDTQYFGPGTRLTVL.

This clonotype was recorded at least ten times. The chain links TRBV28 to TRBJ2-1; no clear D. Trimming took 2 bases from V and 4 from J, leaving 9 bases between them. This CDR3 has 14 amino acids. The germline V gene has CDR1 MDHEN and CDR2 SYDVKM. The CDR3 DNA follows: TGTGCCAGCAGTTTAGGGCGGCCTTACAATGAGCAGTTCTTC. The encoded protein is CASSLGRPYNEQFF.

The chain has TRBV5-4 and TRBJ2-1; no firm D call. Germline loops: CDR1 SGHNT, CDR2 YYREEE (reference sequence). This CDR3 spans 13 amino acids. Trimming removed 10 bases from V and 1 base from J, with 12 bases in between. The CDR3 DNA reads TGTGCCGGCCACCAACGATCCTACAATGAGCAGTTCTTC. Amino acids: CAGHQRSYNEQFF.

This clonotype was seen a few times. The CDR3 region has the DNA TGTGCCAGCTCGCCACGGGGGTATAGCAATCAGCCCCAGCATTTT. Encoded protein: CASSPRGYSNQPQHF. The chain is built from TRBV12-3 or TRBV12-4 and TRBJ1-5; tentatively, D is TRBD1 (5 bases). The CDR3 contains 15 residues. The V end lost 8 bases, the J end lost 0 bases, and 14 bases lay between the germline ends.

This clonotype was counted many times. V gene TRBV18 combines with J gene TRBJ1-6, with D maybe TRBD1 (5 bases). Germline-derived CDR1 and CDR2 are KGHSH and LQKENI. V was trimmed by 6 bases and J by 8 bases, leaving 14 bases between them. The CDR3 spans 14 residues. CDR3 in amino acids: CASSQQVRDSPLHF. The CDR3 DNA reads TGTGCCAGCTCTCAACAGGTTCGGGATTCACCCCTCCACTTT.

This clonotype was observed many times. In DNA form, the CDR3 reads TGTGCCAGCAGCTTAGGGGGACACAACTATGCAGCTTTCTTT. This sequence encodes CASSLGGHNYAAFF. The rearrangement joins TRBV7-2 to TRBJ1-1, with a tentative D call TRBD1 (6 bases). V lost 1 base and J lost 10, with 16 bases in between. The germline CDR1 and CDR2 sequences are SGHTA and FQGNSA. This CDR3 is built from 14 residues.

In this sample, this clonotype turned up many times. V usage is TRBV7-9 and J usage is TRBJ1-3; weak D call: TRBD1 (5 bases). There are 14 residues in the CDR3. Trimming pared 5 bases from V and 0 bases from J, leaving 8 bases between. Germline V CDR1 and CDR2: SEHNR, FQNEAQ (reference sequence). The CDR3 protein is CASSTGRSGNTIYF. DNA for the CDR3: TGTGCCAGCAGCACGGGGCGCTCTGGAAACACCATATATTTT.

In nucleotides, the CDR3 is TGTGCCGGGGGTAGACACATTGATAACTATGGCTACACCTTC. Its protein is CAGGRHIDNYGYTF. This chain uses TRBV30 with TRBJ1-2, with D perhaps TRBD1 (5 bases). The CDR3 totals 14 residues. Germline V gene lookup returns CDR1 GTSNPN and CDR2 SVGIG (reference sequence). The ends were cut back, 8 bases at V and 1 base at J, with 17 bases in the middle.

In its sample, this clonotype was seen many times. The V and J genes are TRBV7-2 and TRBJ2-1; TRBD2 aligns across 13 bases. Germline trimming cut 2 bases from V and 6 bases from J; bases unmatched to any gene: 1. CDR1 is SGHTA, CDR2 FQGNSA, per germline. The CDR3 extends over 15 amino acids. The CDR3 sequence is CASSLTSGGANEQFF. Here the CDR3 DNA reads TGTGCCAGCAGCTTAACTAGCGGGGGGGCCAATGAGCAGTTCTTC.

The rearrangement uses TRBV6-5 and TRBJ2-6; tentatively, D is TRBD1 (6 bases). The CDR3 totals 16 residues. Germline V lookup: CDR1 MNHEY, CDR2 SVGAGI. The V gene lost 6 bases and the J gene lost 0 bases, with 12 bases spanning the gap. CDR3 sequence: CASSRPDSSGANVLTF. The CDR3 region has the DNA TGTGCCAGCAGCCGCCCGGACAGCTCTGGGGCCAACGTCCTGACTTTC.

This clonotype has only a few counts. CDR3 region: CASSGAGANQPQHF. CDR3 DNA sequence: TGCGCCAGCAGTGGGGCGGGGGCAAATCAGCCCCAGCATTTT. V and J are TRBV10-2 and TRBJ1-5; D may be TRBD1 (6 bases). The CDR3 runs to 14 residues. Trimming removed 4 bases from V and 4 bases from J, with 11 bases in between. Germline loops: CDR1 WSHSY, CDR2 SAAADI.

This clonotype came up a few times. Relative to the germline gene, one junction end is altered; a read error may explain this. This chain links TRBV6-1 with TRBJ1-1, with D uncertain. The germline gives CDR1 MNHNS, CDR2 SASEGT. The CDR3 extends over 12 amino acids. The CDR3 is CATSEAAREAFF. DNA for the CDR3: TGTGCCACCAGTGAAGCAGCGCGGGAAGCTTTCTTT.

This clonotype was detected only a few times. The rearrangement joins TRBV12-3 or TRBV12-4 to TRBJ1-5; no clear D gene. The CDR3 length is 14 residues. V was shortened by 4 bases and J by 3 bases, with 10 bases between the two germline ends. CDR3 sequence reads: CASSSRRNNQPQHF. In DNA form, the CDR3 reads TGTGCCAGCAGTTCCCGACGAAACAATCAGCCCCAGCATTTT.

This rearrangement joins TRBV7-8 to TRBJ1-1; D perhaps matches TRBD1 (5 bases). V gave up 3 bases and J gave up 3 bases, with 11 bases separating them. The V gene's germline CDR1 is SGHVS and CDR2 FQNEAQ. This CDR3 is 14 amino acids long. The CDR3 is CASSFQGAHTEAFF. The CDR3 DNA follows: TGTGCCAGCAGCTTCCAGGGAGCGCACACTGAAGCTTTCTTT.

This clonotype was counted between two and nine times. This rearrangement joins TRBV7-6 to TRBJ1-6; no clear D. The CDR3 extends over 13 amino acids. CDR1 is SGHVS, CDR2 FNYEAQ, per germline. The V and J ends lost 1 base and 7 bases respectively, with 5 bases between them. CDR3 residues: CASSLGRNSPLHF. Here the CDR3 DNA reads TGTGCCAGCAGCTTAGGGCGGAATTCACCCCTCCACTTT.

This clonotype was seen many times. The chain recombines TRBV9 with TRBJ1-1, with 10 bases aligning to TRBD1. Germline V gives CDR1 SGDLS, CDR2 YYNGEE. Germline trimming cut 1 base from V and 6 bases from J; bases unmatched to any gene: 3. The CDR3 extends over 14 amino acids. The CDR3 loop is CASSVMGQGSEAFF. In nucleotides, the CDR3 is TGTGCCAGCAGCGTAATGGGACAGGGGTCTGAAGCTTTCTTT.

Many counts were recorded for this clonotype. V is TRBV6-5 and J is TRBJ2-7, with TRBD1 matching 9 bases. Germline CDR1 and CDR2: MNHEY and SVGAGI. V dropped 5 bases and J dropped 1; count of bases not matched to a gene: 3. This CDR3 is 14 amino acids long. CDR3 residues: CASSTGTGSYEQYF. The CDR3 nucleotides are TGTGCCAGCAGTACCGGGACAGGGTCCTACGAGCAGTACTTC.

This clonotype was detected ten times or more. This rearrangement joins TRBV3-1 to TRBJ1-2, with D unresolved. V lost 0 bases, J lost 8 bases, and 13 bases lay in between. The CDR3 is made up of 14 amino acids. Germline V gene lookup returns CDR1 LGHDT and CDR2 YNNKEL (reference sequence). The CDR3 region is CASSQEIGLRGYTF. CDR3 in DNA: TGTGCCAGCAGCCAAGAGATTGGCCTGAGGGGCTACACCTTC.

This clonotype appeared many times. This chain joins TRBV20-1 and TRBJ2-3; 10 nucleotides align to TRBD2. The CDR3 is 14 residues long. Trimming at V came to 3 bases and at J to 6 bases, leaving 6 bases not matched to a gene. In germline, CDR1 is DFQATT, CDR2 SNEGSKA (reference sequence). CDR3 protein: CSASLTSGVDTQYF. The CDR3 nucleotides are TGCAGTGCTAGCCTAACTAGCGGGGTTGATACGCAGTATTTT.